This TCR beta chain was found in a study of shared clonotypes between healthy human individuals (dated by TCRdb to the early 2020s). For the wider study: The cohort comprised two women and a few men aged 18 to 49 years. Per donor, leukapheresis produced somewhere between about 0.8 and 9 billion PBMCs. For each donor, CD4 naive and CD4 memory were each given three plates, CD8 naive was given two plates, and CD8 memory was given one plate. To estimate repertoire size and how much clonotype sharing occurs between individuals, the study deeply sequenced the blood TCR repertoires of five healthy adults. Different laboratories and diverse techniques were used to prepare libraries and sequence TCR repertoires, to increase sequencing depth and limit assay-specific biases.

In this sample, this clone turned up a few times. The antigen this receptor binds is unknown. It has no much larger one-base neighbor in the sample; base qualities were not kept. Broad study findings and their caveats: Naive subsets generally had larger estimated clonotype richness than memory subsets did. Because the study included a small number of donors, the genetic and exposure-history diversity represented was limited. Based on pairwise subsampling, the degree of clonotype sharing among donors was expected to be affected by sequencing depth. Compared with non-shared clonotypes, the clonotypes found in all four sorted-subset donors had higher generation probabilities. Even with the large sequencing depth, rarefaction of the sorted-subset datasets indicated that sequencing was incomplete. Sampling was restricted to blood, and TCR repertoires in tissues likely differ from the TCR repertoires found in blood. Across a few donors, approximately 4.9% of naive CD4, approximately 3.5% of naive CD8, around 2.5% of memory CD4, and approximately 0.4% of memory CD8 clonotypes were shared.

Using the deep immunoSEQ assay, multiplex PCR amplified TCR CDR3 regions from genomic DNA. For each cell subset, the extracted genomic DNA was distributed evenly across all wells of several immunoSEQ 96-well plates, and each plate served as one replicate. For sorted subsets, each replicate PCR was loaded with about 200 ng genomic DNA, equivalent to some 31,000 T cell genomes. Purified libraries were measured with a Qubit 3.0 fluorometer, size-checked on a Bioanalyzer 2100, and measured again with the KAPA Library Quantification kit. A separate single-read 150-cycle Illumina NextSeq 550 flow cell was used to sequence each immunoSEQ 96-well plate. The paper's processing steps were these. Because the immunoSEQ output included only junctional sequences and no quality scores, the filtering could not be the same as the filtering used for full-length reads. Sequences were annotated with PyIR, a Python wrapper for IgBLAST v1.9, and V/J genes and CDR3 were assigned using IMGT germline references. Reads with weak V/J assignments (E-value above 1e-6), missing CDR3, stop codons, out-of-frame junctions, or ambiguous translated residues were removed. V3J clonotypes were defined by identical inferred V gene, J gene, and CDR3 amino acid sequence. Percentage overlap between repertoires was calculated by dividing the number of shared unique clonotypes by the size of the smaller repertoire. RTK rarefaction, the Chao1 estimator, and Recon v2.1 estimates of unobserved clonotypes were used to assess repertoire richness. Generation probabilities were computed with OLGA for all TCRbeta clonotypes obtained by the gDNA method from a handful of donors. Held by TCRdb, this immuneACCESS table contains in-frame sequences only and omits some clones. Under half of the omission traces to an unresolved V gene where checked; the cause of the rest is unknown. The V and J calls and the clone size are those of that table, but D and trimming were determined from the DNA. The sample table records around 2.5 million clones; roughly 93% of these occur just once. The top ten clones comprise about 0.38% of the sample.

The donors were healthy, HIV-negative adults who had no recently reported acute infections or vaccinations. Every donor was a Caucasian adult residing in Nashville, Tennessee, USA. CD4+ T cells were enriched through magnetic negative selection, after which naive cells were positively selected on CD45RA and the remaining negative fraction served as the memory subset. Blood was obtained by leukapheresis, after which PBMCs were separated by Ficoll-Histopaque density gradient centrifugation and cryopreserved in liquid nitrogen vapor phase. Purity and quantity of every magnetically sorted T cell population were checked by analytical flow cytometry. Genomic DNA was isolated from every sorted fraction and measured by UV absorbance on a Nanodrop 2000c. V is cut by 8 bases and J by 4 bases, and the space between the germline ends is 11 bases. As encoded in the germline V gene, CDR1 is ENHRY while CDR2 is SYGVKD. Measured from the cysteine to the phenylalanine, the CDR3 is 12 residues long. The DNA shown is the 36-base CDR3, in frame from base 1.

This clonotype originated in a man aged 18-30 years in good health. Some clones in this sample may be carry-over from other donors' samples. Recombination connected TRBV10-3 to TRBJ1-2, with no confidently assigned D gene. The sequenced sample was naive CD4+ T cells from PBMCs. The meaning of the sample's cell subset or site label: CD45RA+ positively selected. The CDR3 region has the sequence CAIGDGSYGYTF. The DNA is as follows: TGTGCCATCGGAGACGGAAGCTATGGCTACACCTTC.